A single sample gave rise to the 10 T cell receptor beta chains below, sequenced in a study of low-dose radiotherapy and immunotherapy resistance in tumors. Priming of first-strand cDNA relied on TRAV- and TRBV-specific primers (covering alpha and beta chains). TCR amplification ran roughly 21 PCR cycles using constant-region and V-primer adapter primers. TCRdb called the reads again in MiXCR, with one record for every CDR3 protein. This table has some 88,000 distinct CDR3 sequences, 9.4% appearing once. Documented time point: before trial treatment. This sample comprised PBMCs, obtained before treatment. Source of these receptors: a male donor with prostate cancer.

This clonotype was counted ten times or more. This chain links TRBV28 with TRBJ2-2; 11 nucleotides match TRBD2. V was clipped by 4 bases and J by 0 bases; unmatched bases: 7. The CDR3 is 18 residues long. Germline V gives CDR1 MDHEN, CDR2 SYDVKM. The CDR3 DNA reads TGTGCCAGCAGTTCCCTACTAGCGGGAGAGACGAACACCGGGGAGCTGTTTTTT. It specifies CASSSLLAGETNTGELFF.

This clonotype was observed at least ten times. The CDR3 here is CSARDAGTGRSYEQYF. CDR3 coding DNA: TGCAGTGCTAGAGATGCCGGGACAGGGCGTTCCTACGAGCAGTACTTC. V is TRBV20-1 and J is TRBJ2-7; 9 nucleotides match TRBD1. V lost 0 bases, J lost 1 base, and 7 bases stayed unmatched. The germline V gene encodes CDR1 DFQATT and CDR2 SNEGSKA (reference sequence). The CDR3 is 16 amino acids.

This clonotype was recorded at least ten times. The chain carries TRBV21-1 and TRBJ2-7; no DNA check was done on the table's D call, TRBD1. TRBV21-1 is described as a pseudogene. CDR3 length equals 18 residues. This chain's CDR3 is CASSKGRQYNKLGYEQYF. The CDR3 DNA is TGTGCCAGCAGCAAAGGGAGACAGTATAATAAACTGGGCTACGAGCAGTACTTC.

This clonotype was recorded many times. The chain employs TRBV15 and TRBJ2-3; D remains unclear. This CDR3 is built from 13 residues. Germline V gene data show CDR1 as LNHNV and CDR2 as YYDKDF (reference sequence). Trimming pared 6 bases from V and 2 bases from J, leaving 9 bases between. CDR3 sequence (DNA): TGTGCCACCAGGGTAGCCTCCACAGATACGCAGTATTTT. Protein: CATRVASTDTQYF.

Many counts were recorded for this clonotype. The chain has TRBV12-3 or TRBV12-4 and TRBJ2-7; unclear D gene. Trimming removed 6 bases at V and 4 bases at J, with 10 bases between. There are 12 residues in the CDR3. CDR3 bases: TGTGCCAGCAGGTCAAGGAAGTACGAGCAGTACTTC. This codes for CASRSRKYEQYF.

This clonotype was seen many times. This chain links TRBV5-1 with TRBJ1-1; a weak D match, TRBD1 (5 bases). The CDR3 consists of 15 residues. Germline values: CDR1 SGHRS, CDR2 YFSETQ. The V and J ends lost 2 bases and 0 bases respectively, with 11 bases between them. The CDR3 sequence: CASSFGQGMNTEAFF. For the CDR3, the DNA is TGCGCCAGCAGCTTTGGTCAGGGCATGAACACTGAAGCTTTCTTT.

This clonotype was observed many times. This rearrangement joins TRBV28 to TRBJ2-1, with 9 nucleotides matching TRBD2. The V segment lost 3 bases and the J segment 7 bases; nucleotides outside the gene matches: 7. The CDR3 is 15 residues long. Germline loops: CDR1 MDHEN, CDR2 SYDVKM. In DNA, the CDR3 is TGTGCCAGCAGTTTTGTGGCGGGAGGGAGGAATGAGCAGTTCTTC. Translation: CASSFVAGGRNEQFF. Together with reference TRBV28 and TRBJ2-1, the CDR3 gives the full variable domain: DVKVTQSSRYLVKRTGEKVFLECVQDMDHENMFWYRQDPGLGLRLIYFSYDVKMKEKGDIPEGYSVSREKKERFSLILESASTNQTSMYLCASSFVAGGRNEQFFGPGTRLTVL.

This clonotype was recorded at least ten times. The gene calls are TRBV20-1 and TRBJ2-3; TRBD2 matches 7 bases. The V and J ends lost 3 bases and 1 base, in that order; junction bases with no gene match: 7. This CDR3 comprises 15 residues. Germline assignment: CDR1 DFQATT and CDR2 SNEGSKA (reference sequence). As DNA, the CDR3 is TGCAGTGCTAGTTCTTTACTAGCGCGCACAGATACGCAGTATTTT. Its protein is CSASSLLARTDTQYF.

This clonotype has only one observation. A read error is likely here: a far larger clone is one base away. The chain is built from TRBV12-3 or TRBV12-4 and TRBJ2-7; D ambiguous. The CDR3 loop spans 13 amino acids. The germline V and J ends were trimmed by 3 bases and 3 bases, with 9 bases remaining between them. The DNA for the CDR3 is TGTGCCAGCAGTTTCGGCAGGATCTACGAGCAGTACTTC. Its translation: CASSFGRIYEQYF.

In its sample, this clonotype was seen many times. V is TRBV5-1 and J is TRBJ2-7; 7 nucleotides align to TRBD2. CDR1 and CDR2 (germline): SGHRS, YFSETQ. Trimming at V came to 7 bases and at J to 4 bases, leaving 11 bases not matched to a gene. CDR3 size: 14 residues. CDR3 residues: CASRPRGREYEQYF. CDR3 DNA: TGCGCCAGCCGACCCCGCGGGAGAGAGTACGAGCAGTACTTC. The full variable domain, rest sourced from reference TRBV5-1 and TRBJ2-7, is KAGVTQTPRYLIKTRGQQVTLSCSPISGHRSVSWYQQTPGQGLQFLFEYFSETQRNKGNFPGRFSGRQFSNSRSEMNVSTLELGDSALYLCASRPRGREYEQYFGPGTRLTVT.